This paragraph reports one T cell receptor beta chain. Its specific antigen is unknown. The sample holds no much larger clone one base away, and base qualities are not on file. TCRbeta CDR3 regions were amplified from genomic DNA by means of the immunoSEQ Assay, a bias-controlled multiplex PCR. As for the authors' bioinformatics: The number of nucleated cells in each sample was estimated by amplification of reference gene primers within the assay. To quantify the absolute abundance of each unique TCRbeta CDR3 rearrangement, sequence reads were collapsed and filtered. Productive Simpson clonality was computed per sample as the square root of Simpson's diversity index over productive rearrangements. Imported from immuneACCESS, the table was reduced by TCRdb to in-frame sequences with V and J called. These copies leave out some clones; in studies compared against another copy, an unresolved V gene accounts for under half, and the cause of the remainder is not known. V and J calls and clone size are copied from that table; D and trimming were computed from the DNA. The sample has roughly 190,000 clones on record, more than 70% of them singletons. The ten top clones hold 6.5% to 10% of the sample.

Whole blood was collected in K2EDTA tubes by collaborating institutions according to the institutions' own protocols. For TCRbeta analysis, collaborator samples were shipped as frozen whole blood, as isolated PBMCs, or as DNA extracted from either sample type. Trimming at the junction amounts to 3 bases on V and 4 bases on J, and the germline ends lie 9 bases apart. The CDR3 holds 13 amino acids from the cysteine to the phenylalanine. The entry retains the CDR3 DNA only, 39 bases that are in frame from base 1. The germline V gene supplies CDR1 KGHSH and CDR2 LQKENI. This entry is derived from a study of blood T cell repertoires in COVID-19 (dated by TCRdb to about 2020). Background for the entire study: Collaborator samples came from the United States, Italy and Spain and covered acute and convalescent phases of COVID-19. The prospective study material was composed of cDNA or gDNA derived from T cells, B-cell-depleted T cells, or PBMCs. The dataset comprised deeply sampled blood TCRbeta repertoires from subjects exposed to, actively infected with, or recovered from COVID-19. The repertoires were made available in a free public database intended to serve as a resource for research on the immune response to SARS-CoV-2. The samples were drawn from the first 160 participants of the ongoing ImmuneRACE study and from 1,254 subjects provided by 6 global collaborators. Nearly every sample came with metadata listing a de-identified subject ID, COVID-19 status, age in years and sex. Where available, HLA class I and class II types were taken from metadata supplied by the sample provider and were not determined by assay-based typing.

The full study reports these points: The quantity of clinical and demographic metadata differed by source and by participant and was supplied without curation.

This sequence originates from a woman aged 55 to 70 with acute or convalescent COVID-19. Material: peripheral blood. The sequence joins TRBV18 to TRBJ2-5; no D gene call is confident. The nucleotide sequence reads TGTGCCAGCTCACCTCAGCTAGGAGAGACCCAGTACTTC. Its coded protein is CASSPQLGETQYF.